Listed below are T cell receptor beta chains from one sample, sequenced in a study of follicular helper T cells after annual influenza vaccination. The method was immunoSEQ multiplex PCR; TCRdb's version includes in-frame clones alone and lacks a portion of them. The table includes 9,000 or so clones, 80% to 85% detected once. Sequencing was performed on CXCR5+ CD38- circulating T follicular helper cells from blood, taken on the day of influenza vaccination. These receptors originate from an adult who received the influenza vaccine. Both conserved end residues are part of each CDR3. Each record gives: clone size, J gene, V gene, CDR3 protein. Clone size is given for some rows only: seen once, a few or many times, or a class if the clone is expanded.

clone size: NA; J gene: TRBJ2-2; V gene: TRBV27; CDR3 protein: CASRGAGAGGTGELFF
clone size: NA; J gene: TRBJ2-3; V gene: TRBV7-8; CDR3 protein: CASSLALGPKDTQYF
clone size: few; J gene: TRBJ2-1; V gene: TRBV6-1; CDR3 protein: CASRFSGATYNEQFF
clone size: NA; J gene: TRBJ1-1; V gene: TRBV18; CDR3 protein: CASSSGTGGTEAFF
clone size: NA; J gene: TRBJ2-5; V gene: TRBV7-9; CDR3 protein: CASSPGLWGKETQYF
clone size: NA; J gene: TRBJ2-1; V gene: TRBV11-2; CDR3 protein: CASSRTSSSNEQFF
clone size: NA; J gene: TRBJ1-1; V gene: TRBV11-2; CDR3 protein: CASTPGGSEAFF
clone size: NA; J gene: TRBJ2-3; V gene: TRBV10-3; CDR3 protein: CAISEEGARTDTQYF
clone size: NA; J gene: TRBJ2-3; V gene: TRBV11-3; CDR3 protein: CASSPNRADTQYF
clone size: NA; J gene: TRBJ2-3; V gene: TRBV21-1; CDR3 protein: CASSKKGRLGDTQYF
clone size: NA; J gene: TRBJ1-2; V gene: TRBV7-9; CDR3 protein: CASSLDVYGYTF
clone size: NA; J gene: TRBJ1-3; V gene: TRBV29-1; CDR3 protein: CSVEPPGNTIYF
clone size: NA; J gene: TRBJ1-1; V gene: TRBV25-1; CDR3 protein: CASRPNRGEAFF
clone size: once; J gene: TRBJ2-1; V gene: TRBV2; CDR3 protein: CASSGPGNEQFF
clone size: once; J gene: TRBJ2-3; V gene: TRBV19; CDR3 protein: CASSTDRGTDTQYF
clone size: once; J gene: TRBJ1-2; V gene: TRBV7-2; CDR3 protein: CASSWGRVRSGYTF
clone size: NA; J gene: TRBJ2-1; V gene: TRBV6-6; CDR3 protein: CASSWGGVQSNEQFF
clone size: NA; J gene: TRBJ1-1; V gene: TRBV6-1; CDR3 protein: CASSVEGTDTEAFF
clone size: NA; J gene: TRBJ1-5; V gene: TRBV6-1; CDR3 protein: CASSARQGGNSNQPQHF
clone size: NA; J gene: TRBJ1-1; V gene: TRBV2; CDR3 protein: CASSEGRQKAFF
clone size: NA; J gene: TRBJ2-7; V gene: TRBV5-6; CDR3 protein: CASSSPPRDSYEQYF
clone size: NA; J gene: TRBJ2-5; V gene: TRBV7-3; CDR3 protein: CASSLNGGPETQYF
clone size: NA; J gene: TRBJ2-3; V gene: TRBV9; CDR3 protein: CASSKGQGSTDTQYF
clone size: NA; J gene: TRBJ1-5; V gene: TRBV7-6; CDR3 protein: CASSLERGGQPQHF
clone size: few; J gene: TRBJ1-4; V gene: TRBV6-5; CDR3 protein: CASSHHNGIEKLFF
clone size: NA; J gene: TRBJ1-1; V gene: TRBV29-1; CDR3 protein: CSVGTGITEAFF
clone size: NA; J gene: TRBJ2-2; V gene: TRBV18; CDR3 protein: CASSPRQPSNTGELFF
clone size: NA; J gene: TRBJ1-5; V gene: TRBV10-2; CDR3 protein: CASSEKGRSGQPQHF
clone size: NA; J gene: TRBJ2-3; V gene: TRBV5-4; CDR3 protein: CASSPTSGSADTQYF
clone size: NA; J gene: TRBJ1-2; V gene: TRBV19; CDR3 protein: CASRRPDRAAANYGYTF
clone size: NA; J gene: TRBJ2-3; V gene: TRBV27; CDR3 protein: CASSFKSTDTQYF
clone size: once; J gene: TRBJ2-2; V gene: TRBV21-1; CDR3 protein: CASSKPQNTGELFF
clone size: few; J gene: TRBJ2-3; V gene: TRBV6-6; CDR3 protein: CASSYGRRTDTQYF
clone size: NA; J gene: TRBJ2-7; V gene: TRBV28; CDR3 protein: CASISGTTYEQYF
clone size: NA; J gene: TRBJ2-6; V gene: TRBV27; CDR3 protein: CASSTGGANVLTF
clone size: NA; J gene: TRBJ1-2; V gene: TRBV6-1; CDR3 protein: CASSDNGEAGGYTF
clone size: NA; J gene: TRBJ2-5; V gene: TRBV10-2; CDR3 protein: CASGMTEYQETQYF
clone size: NA; J gene: TRBJ1-2; V gene: TRBV19; CDR3 protein: CASSILAANYGYTF
clone size: NA; J gene: TRBJ1-1; V gene: TRBV5-1; CDR3 protein: CASKRQATMNTEAFF
clone size: NA; J gene: TRBJ1-2; V gene: TRBV28; CDR3 protein: CASRKKGLWDYGYTF
clone size: few; J gene: TRBJ1-5; V gene: TRBV18; CDR3 protein: CASSGIQSEPQHF
clone size: NA; J gene: TRBJ2-5; V gene: TRBV5-1; CDR3 protein: CASRLELETQYF
clone size: few; J gene: TRBJ1-1; V gene: TRBV2; CDR3 protein: CASSGQGAEAFF
clone size: NA; J gene: TRBJ2-1; V gene: TRBV18; CDR3 protein: CASSRLEGEQFF
clone size: NA; J gene: TRBJ1-1; V gene: TRBV14; CDR3 protein: CASSQNLETEAFF
clone size: NA; J gene: TRBJ2-7; V gene: TRBV30; CDR3 protein: CAWRGQGNSYEQYF
clone size: NA; J gene: TRBJ1-1; V gene: TRBV5-1; CDR3 protein: CASSLWGQLAGNTEAFF
clone size: NA; J gene: TRBJ1-5; V gene: TRBV7-9; CDR3 protein: CASSQDRGNQPQHF
clone size: few; J gene: TRBJ2-1; V gene: TRBV2; CDR3 protein: CASTPRETYNEQFF
clone size: once; J gene: TRBJ1-5; V gene: TRBV4-1; CDR3 protein: CASSQESHRDQHF